The rows below give T cell receptor beta chains drawn from one sample of a study of shared clonotypes between healthy human individuals. Assay: immunoSEQ multiplex PCR; the TCRdb copy retains only in-frame clones and omits some. The top ten clones hold less than 0.55% of a sample with approximately 1,500,000 clones, approximately 98% of them seen once. Material for sequencing was naive CD4+ T cells sorted from blood. These receptors were obtained from a young man in good health. Each CDR3 is given without its conserved first and last residue.

J | V | CDR3
TRBJ1-5 | TRBV4-3 | ASSQTLDSNQPQH
TRBJ2-7 | TRBV7-9 | ASSAKQGEQY
TRBJ2-2 | TRBV9 | ASSVEVRLANTGELF
TRBJ1-2 | TRBV28 | ASSFRSEGDGYT
TRBJ2-7 | TRBV29-1 | SVAPRISYEQY
TRBJ2-1 | TRBV5-1 | ASSFLAGTYNEQF
TRBJ2-7 | TRBV18 | ASSPLTGGQGSSYEQY
TRBJ1-5 | TRBV15 | ATSRDPKDGLPQH
TRBJ2-4 | TRBV4-1 | ASSHGLAVAKNIQY
TRBJ1-1 | TRBV18 | ASSPIAGGRNTEAF
TRBJ1-5 | TRBV4-2 | ASSQEPPGTGGGPQH
TRBJ1-2 | TRBV15 | ATSRGGSNYGYT
TRBJ2-2 | TRBV18 | ASSPLPGGTGELF
TRBJ2-7 | TRBV7-2 | ASRRTSGSYEQY
TRBJ1-2 | TRBV4-3 | ASSRDRDPGYT
TRBJ1-3 | TRBV4-3 | ASSQEPGVSGNTIY
TRBJ2-7 | TRBV6-1 | ASSQGTGDGNLAYEQY
TRBJ2-6 | TRBV19 | ASSKQFRGSSGANVLT
TRBJ2-5 | TRBV28 | ASSMGRSQETQY
TRBJ2-1 | TRBV11-2 | ASSSISLANSYNEQF